This T cell receptor beta chain was sequenced during a study of shared clonotypes between healthy human individuals (dated by TCRdb to about 2020). Context from the whole study: A few men and two women, aged 18 to 49 years, made up the cohort. For each donor, CD4 naive and CD4 memory were each given three plates, CD8 naive was given two plates, and CD8 memory was given one plate. To estimate repertoire size and how much clonotype sharing occurs between individuals, the study deeply sequenced the blood TCR repertoires of roughly 5 healthy adults. Libraries were prepared and TCR repertoires were sequenced by different laboratories using diverse techniques, in order to increase sequencing depth and limit assay-specific biases. Each donor's leukapheresis produced roughly between roughly 0.85 and 10 billion PBMCs.

Turning to this clone: Its antigen is unknown. There are no base qualities to consult, and no much larger clone falls within one base.

Using the deep immunoSEQ assay, multiplex PCR amplified TCR CDR3 regions from genomic DNA. Extracted genomic DNA from each cell subset was distributed evenly across all wells of several immunoSEQ 96-well plates, and each plate was treated as a replicate. Each replicate PCR for sorted subsets received about 200 ng genomic DNA, equal to roughly 29,000 T cell genomes. Purified libraries were measured with a Qubit 3.0 fluorometer, size-checked on a Bioanalyzer 2100, and measured again with the KAPA Library Quantification kit. A separate single-read 150-cycle Illumina NextSeq 550 flow cell was used to sequence each immunoSEQ 96-well plate. Per the source publication's procedure: Because only junctional sequences without quality scores were contained in the immunoSEQ output, filtering matching that applied to full-length reads could not be performed. To assign V/J genes and CDR3, sequences were annotated against IMGT germline references using PyIR, a Python wrapper for IgBLAST v1.9. Reads were removed for weak V/J assignments (E-value above 1e-6), missing CDR3, stop codons, out-of-frame junctions, or ambiguous translated residues. V3J clonotypes were defined by identical inferred V gene, J gene, and CDR3 amino acid sequence. The percentage overlap between two repertoires was calculated by dividing the number of shared unique clonotypes by the size of the smaller repertoire. RTK rarefaction, the Chao1 estimator, and Recon v2.1 estimates of unobserved clonotypes were used to assess repertoire richness. Generation probabilities for all TCRbeta clonotypes obtained by the gDNA method from a few donors were computed using OLGA. TCRdb provides this immuneACCESS table in a form limited to in-frame rearrangements. Some clones are lacking; in checked studies, under half of them reflect an unresolved V gene, and why the rest are absent is not known. V and J calls and clone size are given by that table; D and trimming were obtained from the DNA. This sample gives millions of clones in total; 85% to 95% of them show up just once. The ten largest account for 1.5% to 2% of the sample.

CD8 naive samples were CD45RO-negative cells positively selected for CCR7, giving a CD45RA+CCR7+ population that excluded TemRA cells. The donors were healthy, HIV-negative adults who had no recently reported acute infections or vaccinations. Only Caucasian adults living in Nashville, Tennessee, USA were represented among the donors. Blood was collected by leukapheresis, and PBMCs were isolated by Ficoll-Histopaque density gradient centrifugation and then cryopreserved in liquid nitrogen vapor phase. Purity and quantity of every magnetically sorted T cell population were checked by analytical flow cytometry. Genomic DNA was isolated from every sorted fraction and measured by UV absorbance on a Nanodrop 2000c. V lost 2 bases and J lost 3 bases; the stretch between them is 16 bases long. Taken from the germline V gene (reference sequence), the CDR1 and CDR2 loops are SEHNR and FQNEAQ. From cysteine to phenylalanine, the CDR3 is 16 amino acids long. Solely the CDR3 DNA is kept, with 48 bases framed from the first base.

On the study overall, not on this receptor specifically: Based on pairwise subsampling, the degree of clonotype sharing among donors was expected to be affected by sequencing depth. Rarefaction of sorted-subset datasets indicated incomplete sequencing despite the large sequencing depth. Sampling was limited to blood, and TCR repertoires in tissue likely differ from TCR repertoires in blood. Naive subsets generally had larger estimated clonotype richness than memory subsets. The small number of donors limited the genetic and exposure-history diversity represented. Compared with non-shared clonotypes, the clonotypes found in all four sorted-subset donors had higher generation probabilities. Sharing across a few donors was observed for roughly 5.4% of naive CD4, around 3.5% of naive CD8, 2% to 2.5% of memory CD4, and about 0.39% of memory CD8 clonotypes.

The source of this sequence is a man between 18 and 35 years old in good health. Some clones in this sample may be carry-over from other donors' samples. The receptor chain draws on TRBV7-9 and TRBJ1-2; matching of 5 bases hints at TRBD1 as the D gene. Sequenced: naive CD8+ T cells from PBMCs. Sample cell subset or site, as interpreted from the label and publication: CD45RA+CCR7+. The bases read TGTGCCAGCAGCTTATCCCCCCCGGGGGACGACTATGGCTACACCTTC. Protein translation: CASSLSPPGDDYGYTF.